These 3 T cell receptor beta chains came from one sample sequenced in a study of blood T cell repertoires in COVID-19 (dated by TCRdb to the early 2020s). The library was made by the immunoSEQ multiplex PCR assay. Drawn from immuneACCESS, this table holds only the in-frame rearrangements with V and J called that TCRdb kept. Clones are partly lost; checked studies trace under half to an unresolved V gene and leave the rest unexplained. The sample records 150,000 to 200,000 clones, roughly 80% of which are singletons. The ten largest clones take up roughly 2.6% of the sample. The sequencing sample was made of peripheral blood. The source of these receptors is a human donor with acute or convalescent COVID-19. The donor label of this sample is uncertain.

The rearrangement uses TRBV9 and TRBJ1-4; no clear D. Trimming took 2 bases from V and 0 from J, leaving 5 bases between them. CDR1 is SGDLS, CDR2 YYNGEE, per germline. The CDR3 extends over 14 amino acids. The CDR3 DNA is TGTGCCAGCAGCGTCCAGGCAACTAATGAAAAACTGTTTTTT. It encodes CASSVQATNEKLFF. Looking up the rest from reference TRBV9 and TRBJ1-4 gives the full variable domain: DSGVTQTPKHLITATGQRVTLRCSPRSGDLSVYWYQQSLDQGLQFLIQYYNGEERAKGNILERFSAQQFPDLHSELNLSSLELGDSALYFCASSVQATNEKLFFGSGTQLSVL.

The chain links TRBV7-2 to TRBJ2-1, with unresolved D. Germline-derived CDR1 and CDR2 are SGHTA and FQGNSA. V lost 0 bases and J 1 base, leaving 7 bases between the germline ends. This CDR3 is built from 15 residues. DNA for the CDR3: TGTGCCAGCAGCTTAGCGGGCTTATCCTACAATGAGCAGTTCTTC. It translates to CASSLAGLSYNEQFF.

The V and J genes are TRBV19 and TRBJ1-1, with D possibly being TRBD1 (6 bases). Germline CDR1 and CDR2: LNHDA and SQIVND (reference sequence). V lost 0 bases, J lost 5 bases, and 16 bases lay in between. The CDR3 loop spans 16 amino acids. CDR3 protein: CASSIDQYQGRTEAFF. The CDR3 DNA sequence: TGTGCCAGTAGTATAGATCAGTACCAGGGGCGAACTGAAGCTTTCTTT.